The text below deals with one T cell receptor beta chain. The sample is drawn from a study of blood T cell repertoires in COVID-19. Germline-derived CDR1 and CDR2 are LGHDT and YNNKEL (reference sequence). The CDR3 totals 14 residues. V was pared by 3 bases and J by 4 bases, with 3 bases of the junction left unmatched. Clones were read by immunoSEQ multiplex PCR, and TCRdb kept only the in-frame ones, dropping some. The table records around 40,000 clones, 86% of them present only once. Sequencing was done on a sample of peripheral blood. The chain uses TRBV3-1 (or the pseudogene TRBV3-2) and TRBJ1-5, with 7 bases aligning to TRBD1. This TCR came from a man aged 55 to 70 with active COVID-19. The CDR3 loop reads CASSHGQVNQPQHF. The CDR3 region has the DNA TGTGCCAGCAGCCACGGACAGGTTAATCAGCCCCAGCATTTT.